The clone carrying this T cell receptor (beta chain) was detected a few times. Its antigen is currently unknown. The CDR3 consists of 15 residues. Trimming shortened V by 5 bases and J by 2 bases, and 15 bases separated the two germline ends. The sample is drawn from a study of blood T cells in healthy people across ages. Study conclusions and caveats: PBMCs left unsorted prevented a conclusive naive versus antigen-experienced comparison.

A second PCR, run for roughly 7 to 11 cycles, used a sample-barcoded 5' primer plus a J-beta primer mix. TCRdb independently ran MiXCR on the 5' RACE reads; one entry per CDR3 protein. This sample has around 780,000 distinct CDR3 sequences, with approximately 60% found just once. The V gene is TRBV12-3 or TRBV12-4, the J gene TRBJ2-5; tentatively, D is TRBD1 (6 bases). The source of this sequence is a man aged 35 to 55 in good health. Sequenced input: blood. This CDR3 is CASSPQGMGQETQYF. As DNA, the CDR3 is TGTGCCAGCAGTCCCCAGGGGATGGGGCAAGAGACCCAGTACTTC.